This T cell receptor beta chain was recovered during a study of technical replicates of blood from a few donors. Method: immunoSEQ multiplex PCR; TCRdb's copy keeps in-frame clones and lacks some. Here the sample spans more than 90,000 clones, around 96% being singletons. V was shortened by 7 bases and J by 3 bases, with 12 bases between the two germline ends. Germline lookup yields CDR1 MNHEY and CDR2 SVGAGI. This CDR3 is 13 amino acids long. The chain links TRBV6-5 to TRBJ1-2; unclear D gene. The TCR comes from a human donor in good health. The sequencing input was T cells isolated from PBMCs. The CDR3 spells CASMESGHYGYTF. Here the CDR3 DNA reads TGTGCCAGCATGGAGTCTGGCCACTATGGCTACACCTTC.